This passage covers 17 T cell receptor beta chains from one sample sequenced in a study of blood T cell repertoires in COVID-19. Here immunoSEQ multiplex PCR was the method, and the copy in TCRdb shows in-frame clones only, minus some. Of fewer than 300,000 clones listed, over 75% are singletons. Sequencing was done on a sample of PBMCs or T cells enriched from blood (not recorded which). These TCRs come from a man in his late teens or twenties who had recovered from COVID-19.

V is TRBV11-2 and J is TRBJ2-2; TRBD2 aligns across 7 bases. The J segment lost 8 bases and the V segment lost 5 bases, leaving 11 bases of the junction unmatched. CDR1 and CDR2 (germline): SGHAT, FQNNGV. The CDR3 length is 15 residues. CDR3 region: CASSPLAGTGGELFF. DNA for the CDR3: TGTGCCAGCAGCCCCTTAGCGGGTACGGGAGGGGAGCTGTTTTTT.

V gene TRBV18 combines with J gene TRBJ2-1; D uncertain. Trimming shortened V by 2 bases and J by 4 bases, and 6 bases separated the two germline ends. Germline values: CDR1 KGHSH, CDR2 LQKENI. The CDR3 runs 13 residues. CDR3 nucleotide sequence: TGTGCCAGCTCACCAGGAGCATACAATGAGCAGTTCTTC. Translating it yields CASSPGAYNEQFF.

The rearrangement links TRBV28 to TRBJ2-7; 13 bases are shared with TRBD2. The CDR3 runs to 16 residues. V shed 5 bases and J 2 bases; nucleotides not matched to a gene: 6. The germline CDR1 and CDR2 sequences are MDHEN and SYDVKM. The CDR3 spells CASSVGLAGAPYEQYF. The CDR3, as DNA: TGTGCCAGCAGTGTCGGACTAGCGGGAGCGCCCTACGAGCAGTACTTC.

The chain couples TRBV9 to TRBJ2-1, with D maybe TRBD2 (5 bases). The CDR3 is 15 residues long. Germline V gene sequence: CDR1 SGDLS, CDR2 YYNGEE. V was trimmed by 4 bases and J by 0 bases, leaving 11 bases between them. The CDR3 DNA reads TGTGCCAGCAGCCCCGAGGGCTCCTCCTACAATGAGCAGTTCTTC. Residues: CASSPEGSSYNEQFF.

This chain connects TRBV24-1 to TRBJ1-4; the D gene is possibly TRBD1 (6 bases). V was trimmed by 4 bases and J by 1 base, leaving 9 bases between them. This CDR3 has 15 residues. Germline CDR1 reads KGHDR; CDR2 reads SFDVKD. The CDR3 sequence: CATSEQGLTNEKLFF. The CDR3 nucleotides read TGTGCCACCAGTGAGCAGGGGTTAACTAATGAAAAACTGTTTTTT.

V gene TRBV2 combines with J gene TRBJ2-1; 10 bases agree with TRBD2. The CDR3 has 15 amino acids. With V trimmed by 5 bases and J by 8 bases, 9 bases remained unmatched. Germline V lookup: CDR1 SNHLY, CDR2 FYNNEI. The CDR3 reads CASSPSGRARDEQFF. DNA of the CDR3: TGTGCCAGCAGTCCCAGCGGGAGGGCCAGGGATGAGCAGTTCTTC.

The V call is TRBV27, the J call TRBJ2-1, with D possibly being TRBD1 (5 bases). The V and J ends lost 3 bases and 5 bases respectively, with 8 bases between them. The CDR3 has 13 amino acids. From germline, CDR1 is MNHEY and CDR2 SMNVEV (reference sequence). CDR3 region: CASSFSRDNEQFF. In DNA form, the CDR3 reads TGTGCCAGCAGTTTCTCCAGGGACAATGAGCAGTTCTTC.

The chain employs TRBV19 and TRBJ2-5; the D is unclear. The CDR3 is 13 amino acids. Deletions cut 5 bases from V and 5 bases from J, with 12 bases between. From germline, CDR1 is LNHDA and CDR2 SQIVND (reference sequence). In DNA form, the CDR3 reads TGTGCCAGTAGTTTCCGAGGTTTGGAGACCCAGTACTTC. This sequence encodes CASSFRGLETQYF.

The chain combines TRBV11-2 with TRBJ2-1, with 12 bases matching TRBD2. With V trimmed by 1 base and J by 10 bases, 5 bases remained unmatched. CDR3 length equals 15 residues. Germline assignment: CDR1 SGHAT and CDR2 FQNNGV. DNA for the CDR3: TGTGCCAGCAGCTTAGGGCTAGCGGGAGGGACAGAGCAGTTCTTC. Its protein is CASSLGLAGGTEQFF. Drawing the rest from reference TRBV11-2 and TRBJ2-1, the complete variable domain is EAGVAQSPRYKIIEKRQSVAFWCNPISGHATLYWYQQILGQGPKLLIQFQNNGVVDDSQLPKDRFSAERLKGVDSTLKIQPAKLEDSAVYLCASSLGLAGGTEQFFGPGTRLTVL.

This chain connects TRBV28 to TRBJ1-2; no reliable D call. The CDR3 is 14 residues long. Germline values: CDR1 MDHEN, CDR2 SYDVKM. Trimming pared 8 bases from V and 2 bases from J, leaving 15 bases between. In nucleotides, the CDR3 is TGTGCCAGCCGCCTCCAGGCGACAAACTATGGCTACACCTTC. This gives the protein CASRLQATNYGYTF.

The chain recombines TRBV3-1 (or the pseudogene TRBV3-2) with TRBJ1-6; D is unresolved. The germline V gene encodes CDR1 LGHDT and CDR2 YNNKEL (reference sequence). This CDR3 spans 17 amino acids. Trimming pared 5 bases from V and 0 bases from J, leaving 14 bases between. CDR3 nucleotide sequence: TGTGCCAGCAGCGAACGTCCACCGAGCTCCTATAATTCACCCCTCCACTTT. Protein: CASSERPPSSYNSPLHF.

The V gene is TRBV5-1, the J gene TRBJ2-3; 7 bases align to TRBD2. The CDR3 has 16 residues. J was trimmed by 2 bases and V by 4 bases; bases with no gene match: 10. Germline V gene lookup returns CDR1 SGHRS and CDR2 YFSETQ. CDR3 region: CASSRGTTSYTDTQYF. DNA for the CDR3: TGCGCCAGCAGCAGAGGGACTACCAGCTACACAGATACGCAGTATTTT. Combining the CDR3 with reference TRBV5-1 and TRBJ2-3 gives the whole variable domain KAGVTQTPRYLIKTRGQQVTLSCSPISGHRSVSWYQQTPGQGLQFLFEYFSETQRNKGNFPGRFSGRQFSNSRSEMNVSTLELGDSALYLCASSRGTTSYTDTQYFGPGTRLTVL.

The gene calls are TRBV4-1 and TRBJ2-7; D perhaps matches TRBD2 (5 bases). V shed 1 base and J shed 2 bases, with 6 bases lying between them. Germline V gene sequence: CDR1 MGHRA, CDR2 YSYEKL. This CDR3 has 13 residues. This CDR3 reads CASSQGGAYEQYF. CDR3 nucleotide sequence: TGCGCCAGCAGCCAAGGGGGAGCCTACGAGCAGTACTTC.

The CDR3 DNA follows: TGTGCCACCAGCAGTCGGGACAGGGGCACTGAAGCTTTCTTT. As protein: CATSSRDRGTEAFF. The chain uses TRBV15 and TRBJ1-1, with 10 positions matching TRBD1. The CDR3 is 14 residues long. CDR1 and CDR2 from the germline V gene are LNHNV and YYDKDF (reference sequence). V gave up 3 bases and J gave up 4 bases; unmatched junction bases: 2.

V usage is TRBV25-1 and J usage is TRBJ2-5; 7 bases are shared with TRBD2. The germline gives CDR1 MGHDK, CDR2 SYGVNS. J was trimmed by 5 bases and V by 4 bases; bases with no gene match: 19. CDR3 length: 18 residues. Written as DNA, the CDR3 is TGTGCCAGCAGTGGTCCCCAATTTCAGCGGGATTGGCGGGAGACCCAGTACTTC. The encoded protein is CASSGPQFQRDWRETQYF.

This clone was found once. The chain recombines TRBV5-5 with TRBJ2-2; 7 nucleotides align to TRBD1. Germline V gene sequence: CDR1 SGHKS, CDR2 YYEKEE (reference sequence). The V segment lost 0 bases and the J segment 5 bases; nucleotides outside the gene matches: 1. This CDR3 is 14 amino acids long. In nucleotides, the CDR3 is TGTGCCAGCAGCTTGGGACAGGGAACCGGGGAGCTGTTTTTT. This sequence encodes CASSLGQGTGELFF.

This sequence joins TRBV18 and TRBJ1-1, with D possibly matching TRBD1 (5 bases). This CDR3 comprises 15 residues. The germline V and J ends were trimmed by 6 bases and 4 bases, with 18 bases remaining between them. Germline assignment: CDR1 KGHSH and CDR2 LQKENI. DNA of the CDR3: TGTGCCAGCTCCAGGACCGAATGGAGGGGCACTGAAGCTTTCTTT. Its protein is CASSRTEWRGTEAFF.